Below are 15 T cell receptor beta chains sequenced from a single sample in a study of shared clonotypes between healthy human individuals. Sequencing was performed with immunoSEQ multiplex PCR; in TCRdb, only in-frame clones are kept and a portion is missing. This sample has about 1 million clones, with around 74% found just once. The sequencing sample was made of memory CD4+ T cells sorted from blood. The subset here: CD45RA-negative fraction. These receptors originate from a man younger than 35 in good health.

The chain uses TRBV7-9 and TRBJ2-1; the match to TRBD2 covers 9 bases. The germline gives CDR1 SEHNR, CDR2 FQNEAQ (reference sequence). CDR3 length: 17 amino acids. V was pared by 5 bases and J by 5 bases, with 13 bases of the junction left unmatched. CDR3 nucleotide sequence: TGTGCCAGCAGCCCCCGGAGAGGAGCGGGGGGCGACAATGAGCAGTTCTTC. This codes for CASSPRRGAGGDNEQFF.

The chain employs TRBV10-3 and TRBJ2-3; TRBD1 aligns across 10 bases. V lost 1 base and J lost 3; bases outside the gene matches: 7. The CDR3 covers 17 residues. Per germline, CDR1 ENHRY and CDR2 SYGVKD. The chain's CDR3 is CAISEYGGTGVTDTQYF. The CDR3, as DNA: TGTGCCATCAGTGAGTACGGAGGGACAGGGGTGACAGATACGCAGTATTTT.

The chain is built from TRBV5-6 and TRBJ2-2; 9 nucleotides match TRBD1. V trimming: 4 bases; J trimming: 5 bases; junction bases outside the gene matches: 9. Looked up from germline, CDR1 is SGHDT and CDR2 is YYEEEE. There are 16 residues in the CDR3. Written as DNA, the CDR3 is TGTGCCAGCAGCCCCGGGACAGGGTTAAGTACCGGGGAGCTGTTTTTT. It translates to CASSPGTGLSTGELFF.

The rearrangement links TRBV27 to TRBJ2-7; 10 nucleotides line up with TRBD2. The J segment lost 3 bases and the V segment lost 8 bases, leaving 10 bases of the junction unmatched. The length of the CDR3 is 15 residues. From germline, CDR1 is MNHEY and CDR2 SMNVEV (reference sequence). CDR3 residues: CASHGRQREGYEQYF. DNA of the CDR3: TGTGCCAGCCACGGGAGGCAGCGGGAGGGCTACGAGCAGTACTTC.

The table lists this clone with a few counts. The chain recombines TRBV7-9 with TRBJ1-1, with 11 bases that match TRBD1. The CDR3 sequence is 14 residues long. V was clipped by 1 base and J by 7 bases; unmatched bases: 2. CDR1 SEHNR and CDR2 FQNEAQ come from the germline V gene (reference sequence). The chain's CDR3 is CASSLGTGGVEAFF. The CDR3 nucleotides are TGTGCCAGCAGCTTAGGGACAGGGGGCGTTGAAGCTTTCTTT.

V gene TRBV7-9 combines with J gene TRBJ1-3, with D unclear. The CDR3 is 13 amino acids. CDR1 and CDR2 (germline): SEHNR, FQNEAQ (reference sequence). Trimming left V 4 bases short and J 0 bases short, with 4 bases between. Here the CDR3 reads CASSSVSGNTIYF. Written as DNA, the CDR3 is TGTGCCAGCAGCTCGGTCTCTGGAAACACCATATATTTT.

Here the CDR3 DNA reads TGTGCCATCAGTGGGGCCGGACAACTAACATTGATGAGCTCTGGAAACACCATATATTTT. It codes for CAISGAGQLTLMSSGNTIYF. V and J are TRBV10-3 and TRBJ1-3; D is possibly TRBD1 (5 bases). There are 20 residues in the CDR3. V shed 4 bases and J shed 0 bases, with 25 bases lying between them. Germline-derived CDR1 and CDR2 are ENHRY and SYGVKD.

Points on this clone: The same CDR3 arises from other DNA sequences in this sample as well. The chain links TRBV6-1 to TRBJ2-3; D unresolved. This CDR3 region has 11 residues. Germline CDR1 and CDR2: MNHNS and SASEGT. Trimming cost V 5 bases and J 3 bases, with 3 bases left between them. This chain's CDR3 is CASSRTDTQYF. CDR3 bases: TGTGCCAGCAGTAGAACAGATACGCAGTATTTT.

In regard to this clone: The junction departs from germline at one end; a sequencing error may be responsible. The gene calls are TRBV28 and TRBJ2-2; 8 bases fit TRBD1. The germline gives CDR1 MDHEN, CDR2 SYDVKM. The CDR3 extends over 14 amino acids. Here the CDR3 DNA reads TGTGCCAGCAGTCTCACAGGGGGAACCGGGGGGCTGTTTTTT. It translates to CASSLTGGTGGLFF.

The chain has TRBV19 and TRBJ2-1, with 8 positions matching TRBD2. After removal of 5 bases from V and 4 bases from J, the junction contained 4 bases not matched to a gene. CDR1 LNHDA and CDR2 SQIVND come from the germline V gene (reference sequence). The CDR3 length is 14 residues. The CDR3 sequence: CASSPLAGYNEQFF. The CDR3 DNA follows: TGTGCCAGTAGTCCCCTAGCGGGTTACAATGAGCAGTTCTTC. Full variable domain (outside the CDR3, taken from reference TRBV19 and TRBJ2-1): DGGITQSPKYLFRKEGQNVTLSCEQNLNHDAMYWYRQDPGQGLRLIYYSQIVNDFQKGDIAEGYSVSREKKESFPLTVTSAQKNPTAFYLCASSPLAGYNEQFFGPGTRLTVL.

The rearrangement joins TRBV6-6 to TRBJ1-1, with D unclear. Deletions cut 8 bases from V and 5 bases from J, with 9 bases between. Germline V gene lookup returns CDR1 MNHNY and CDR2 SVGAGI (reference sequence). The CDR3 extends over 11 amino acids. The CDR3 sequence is CASRVGTEAFF. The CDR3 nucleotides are TGTGCCAGCCGCGTGGGAACTGAAGCTTTCTTT.

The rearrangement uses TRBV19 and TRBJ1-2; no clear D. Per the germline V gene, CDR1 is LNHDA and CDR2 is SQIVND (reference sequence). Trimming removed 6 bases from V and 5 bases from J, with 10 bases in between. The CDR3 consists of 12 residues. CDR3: CASSLKEYGYTF. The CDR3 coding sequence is TGTGCCAGTAGCCTAAAGGAGTATGGCTACACCTTC.

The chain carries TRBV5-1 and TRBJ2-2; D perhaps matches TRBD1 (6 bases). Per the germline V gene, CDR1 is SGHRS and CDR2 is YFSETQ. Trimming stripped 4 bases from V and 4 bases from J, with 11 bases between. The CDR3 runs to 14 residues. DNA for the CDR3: TGCGCCAGCAGCCCCACAGGGACCACCGGGGAGCTGTTTTTT. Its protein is CASSPTGTTGELFF.

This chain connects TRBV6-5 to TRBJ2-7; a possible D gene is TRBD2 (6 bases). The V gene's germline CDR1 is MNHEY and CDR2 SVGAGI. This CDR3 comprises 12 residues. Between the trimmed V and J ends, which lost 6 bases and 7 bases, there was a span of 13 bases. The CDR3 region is CASSPTSYEQYF. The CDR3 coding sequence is TGTGCCAGCAGCCCCACTAGCTATGAGCAGTACTTC.

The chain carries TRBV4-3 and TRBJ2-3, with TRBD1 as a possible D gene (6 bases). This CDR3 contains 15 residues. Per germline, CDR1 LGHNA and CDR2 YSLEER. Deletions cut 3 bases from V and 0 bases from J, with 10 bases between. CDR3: CASSQGTTSTDTQYF. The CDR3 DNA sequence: TGCGCCAGCAGCCAGGGGACAACTAGCACAGATACGCAGTATTTT.